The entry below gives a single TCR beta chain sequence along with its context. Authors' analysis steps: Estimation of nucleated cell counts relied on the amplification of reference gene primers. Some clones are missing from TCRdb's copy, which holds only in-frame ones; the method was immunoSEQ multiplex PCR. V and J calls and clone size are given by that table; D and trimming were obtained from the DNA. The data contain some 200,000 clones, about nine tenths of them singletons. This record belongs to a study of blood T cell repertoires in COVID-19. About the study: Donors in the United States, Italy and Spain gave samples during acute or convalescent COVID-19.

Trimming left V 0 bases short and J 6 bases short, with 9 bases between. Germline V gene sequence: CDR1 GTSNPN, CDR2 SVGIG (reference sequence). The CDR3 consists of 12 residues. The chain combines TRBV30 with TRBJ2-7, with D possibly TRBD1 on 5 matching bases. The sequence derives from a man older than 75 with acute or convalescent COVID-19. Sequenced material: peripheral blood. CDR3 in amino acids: CAWSVGRAEQYF. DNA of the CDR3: TGTGCCTGGAGTGTAGGCAGGGCCGAGCAGTACTTC.